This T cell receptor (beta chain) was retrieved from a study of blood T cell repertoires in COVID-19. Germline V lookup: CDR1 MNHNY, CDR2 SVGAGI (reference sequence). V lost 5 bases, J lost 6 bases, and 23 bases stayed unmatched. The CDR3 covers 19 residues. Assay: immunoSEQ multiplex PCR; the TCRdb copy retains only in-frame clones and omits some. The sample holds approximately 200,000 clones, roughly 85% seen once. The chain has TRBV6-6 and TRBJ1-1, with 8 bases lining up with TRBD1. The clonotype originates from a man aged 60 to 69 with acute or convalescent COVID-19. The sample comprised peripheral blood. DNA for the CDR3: TGTGCCAGCAGTCACGAAAGAGGGCAGGGGGCTAAGAGGATGGCTGAAGCTTTCTTT. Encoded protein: CASSHERGQGAKRMAEAFF.